Listed below are T cell receptor beta chains from one sample, sequenced in a study of cytomegalovirus exposure and HLA in healthy donors. TCRdb's table, derived via immunoSEQ multiplex PCR, lists solely in-frame clones and lacks some. Its table lists 100,000 to 150,000 clones. Sequencing was done on a sample of PBMCs. The source of these receptors is a middle-aged man in good health and CMV-seronegative. The conserved cysteine and the conserved F or W are not part of the CDR3 here.

V	J	CDR3
TRBV6-5	TRBJ2-7	ASSSETGTGPYEQY
TRBV4-1	TRBJ2-1	ASSQRLAVNNEQF
TRBV5-1	TRBJ2-3	ASSSLAGGASDTQY
TRBV30	TRBJ1-1	AWSKGGGTEAF
TRBV9	TRBJ2-7	ASSVNHPTSGKYEQY
TRBV27	TRBJ2-7	ASSSQASGSYEQY
TRBV7-9	TRBJ1-1	ASSSLDRVGGRAEAF
TRBV7-8	TRBJ2-1	ASSSLLGGSYNEQF
TRBV7-9	TRBJ2-3	ASSRQSAGSSTDTQY
TRBV5-4	TRBJ2-7	ASSRTSGRAPREQY
TRBV7-8	-	ASSSLGLGEQY
TRBV7-2	TRBJ2-3	ASSQRRFGSGGWAY
TRBV5-4	TRBJ2-3	ASSIGLATDTQY
TRBV7-2	TRBJ2-3	ASSKRLGRIADTQY
TRBV28	TRBJ1-2	ASTPIGQGSDGYT
TRBV13	TRBJ2-7	ASSSLAGAGYEQY
TRBV10-1	TRBJ2-3	ASSGHCTDTQY
TRBV7-3	TRBJ2-7	ASSAGSSYEQY
TRBV28	TRBJ1-1	ASSLWGGARNTEAF
TRBV6-5	TRBJ1-5	ASTLSRGSNQPQH
TRBV19	TRBJ2-1	ASRSSGTRSNEQF
TRBV28	TRBJ2-5	ASSWGGPQETQY
TRBV7-3	TRBJ1-3	ASSPVGGAGNTIY
TRBV7-9	TRBJ1-2	ASSLAGFAGYT
TRBV5-4	TRBJ2-3	ASSRSGSGTDTQY
TRBV30	TRBJ2-2	AWSRDSGELF
TRBV7-3	TRBJ2-3	ASSLFPRGQPSTDTQY
TRBV19	TRBJ2-3	ASSVLAGQSTDTQY
TRBV7-9	TRBJ1-1	ASSFSNTEAF
TRBV10-3	TRBJ2-7	AISRPSGSYEQY
TRBV5-5	TRBJ2-2	ASSLTTIPGGENTGELF
TRBV5-1	TRBJ2-7	ASSAVSSGASEQY
TRBV10-3	TRBJ2-2	AIPGTGGLGSTGELF
TRBV6-5	TRBJ1-6	ASSYTIRGSPLH
TRBV14	TRBJ2-1	ASSQDWTANNEQF
TRBV10-1	TRBJ2-3	ASSEEVGGLTDTQY
TRBV5-1	TRBJ1-1	ASSLTGDLNTEAF
TRBV10-3	TRBJ2-3	AISETTAGGITDTQY
TRBV5-1	TRBJ2-5	ASSLDRVETQY
TRBV2	TRBJ2-1	ASLVQGSYNEQF